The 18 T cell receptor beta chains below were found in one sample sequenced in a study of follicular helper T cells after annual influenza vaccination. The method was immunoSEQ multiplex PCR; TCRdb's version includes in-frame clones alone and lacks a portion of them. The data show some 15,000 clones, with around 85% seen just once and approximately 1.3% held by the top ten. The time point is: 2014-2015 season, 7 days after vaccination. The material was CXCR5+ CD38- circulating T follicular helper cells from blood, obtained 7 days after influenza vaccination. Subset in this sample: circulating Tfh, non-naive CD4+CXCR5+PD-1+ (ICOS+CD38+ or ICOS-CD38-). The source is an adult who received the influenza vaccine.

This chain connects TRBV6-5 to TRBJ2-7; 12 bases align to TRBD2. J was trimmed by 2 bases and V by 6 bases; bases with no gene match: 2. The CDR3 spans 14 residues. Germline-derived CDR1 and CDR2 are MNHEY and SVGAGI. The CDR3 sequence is CASRRLAGAYEQYF. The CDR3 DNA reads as TGTGCCAGCAGGAGACTAGCGGGAGCCTACGAGCAGTACTTC.

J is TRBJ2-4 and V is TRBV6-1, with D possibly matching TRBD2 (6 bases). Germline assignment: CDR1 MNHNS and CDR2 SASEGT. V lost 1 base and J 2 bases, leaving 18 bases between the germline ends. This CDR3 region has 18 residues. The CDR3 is CASSEEEGGLATKNIQYF. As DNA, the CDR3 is TGTGCCAGCAGTGAAGAGGAGGGCGGCCTGGCAACCAAAAACATTCAGTACTTC.

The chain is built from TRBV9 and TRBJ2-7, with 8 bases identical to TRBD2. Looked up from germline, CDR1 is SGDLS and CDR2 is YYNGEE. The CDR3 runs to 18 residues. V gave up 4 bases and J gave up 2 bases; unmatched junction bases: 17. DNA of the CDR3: TGTGCCAGCAGCCATAGCCCTCCAAGCGGGAGAGAACCCTACGAGCAGTACTTC. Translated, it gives CASSHSPPSGREPYEQYF. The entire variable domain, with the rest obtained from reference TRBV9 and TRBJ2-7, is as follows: DSGVTQTPKHLITATGQRVTLRCSPRSGDLSVYWYQQSLDQGLQFLIQYYNGEERAKGNILERFSAQQFPDLHSELNLSSLELGDSALYFCASSHSPPSGREPYEQYFGPGTRLTVT.

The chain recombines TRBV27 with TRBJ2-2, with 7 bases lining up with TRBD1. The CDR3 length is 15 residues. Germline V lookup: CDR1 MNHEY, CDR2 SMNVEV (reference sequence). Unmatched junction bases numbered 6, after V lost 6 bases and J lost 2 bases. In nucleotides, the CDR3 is TGTGCCAGCAGCAGAGACAGGGCAAACACCGGGGAGCTGTTTTTT. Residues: CASSRDRANTGELFF.

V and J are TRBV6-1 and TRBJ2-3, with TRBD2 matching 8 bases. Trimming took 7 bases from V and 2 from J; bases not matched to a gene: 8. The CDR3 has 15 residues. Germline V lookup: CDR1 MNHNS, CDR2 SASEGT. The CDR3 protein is CASKKRELPTDTQYF. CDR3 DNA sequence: TGTGCCAGCAAAAAGCGGGAGTTACCCACAGATACGCAGTATTTT.

The CDR3 loop is CASSPRGQSNQPQHF. Here the CDR3 DNA reads TGTGCCAGCAGTCCCCGGGGACAGAGCAATCAGCCCCAGCATTTT. J is TRBJ1-5 and V is TRBV27, with 7 bases aligning to TRBD1. V shed 5 bases, J shed 1 base, and the junction held 5 bases outside the gene matches. This CDR3 contains 15 residues. Looked up from germline, CDR1 is MNHEY and CDR2 is SMNVEV (reference sequence).

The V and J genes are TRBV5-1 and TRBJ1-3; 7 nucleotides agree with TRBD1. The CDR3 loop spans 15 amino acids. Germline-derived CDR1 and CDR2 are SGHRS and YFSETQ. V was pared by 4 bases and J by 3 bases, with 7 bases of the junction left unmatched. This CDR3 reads CASSKWDSGGNTIYF. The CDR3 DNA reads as TGCGCCAGCAGCAAATGGGACAGCGGTGGAAACACCATATATTTT.

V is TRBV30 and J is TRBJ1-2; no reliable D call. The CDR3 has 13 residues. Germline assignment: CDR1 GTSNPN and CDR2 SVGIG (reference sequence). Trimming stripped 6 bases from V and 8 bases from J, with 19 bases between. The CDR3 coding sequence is TGTGCCTGTTGGAGGTATACGGATAGCGGCTACACCTTC. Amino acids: CACWRYTDSGYTF.

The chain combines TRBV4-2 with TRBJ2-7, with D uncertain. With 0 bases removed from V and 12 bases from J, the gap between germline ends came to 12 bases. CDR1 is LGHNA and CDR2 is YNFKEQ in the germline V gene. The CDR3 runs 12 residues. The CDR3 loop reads CASSQEPRLRYF. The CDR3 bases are TGTGCCAGCAGCCAAGAGCCCCGGTTAAGGTACTTC.

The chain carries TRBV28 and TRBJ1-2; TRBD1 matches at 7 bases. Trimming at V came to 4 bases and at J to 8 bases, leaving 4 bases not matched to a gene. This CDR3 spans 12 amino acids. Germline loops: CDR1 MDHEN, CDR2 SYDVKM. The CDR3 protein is CASSSDRAGYTF. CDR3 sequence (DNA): TGTGCCAGCAGTTCCGACAGGGCCGGCTACACCTTC.

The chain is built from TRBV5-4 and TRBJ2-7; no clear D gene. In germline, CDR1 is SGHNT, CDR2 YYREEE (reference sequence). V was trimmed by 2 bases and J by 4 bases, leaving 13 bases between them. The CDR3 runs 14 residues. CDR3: CASSFPEARYEQYF. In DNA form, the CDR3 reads TGTGCCAGCAGCTTCCCAGAAGCGAGGTACGAGCAGTACTTC.

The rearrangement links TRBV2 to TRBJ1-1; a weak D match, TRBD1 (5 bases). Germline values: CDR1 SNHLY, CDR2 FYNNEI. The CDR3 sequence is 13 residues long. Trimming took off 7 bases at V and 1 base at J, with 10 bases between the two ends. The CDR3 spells CASTRTTNTEAFF. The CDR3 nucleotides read TGTGCCAGCACTAGGACAACGAACACTGAAGCTTTCTTT.

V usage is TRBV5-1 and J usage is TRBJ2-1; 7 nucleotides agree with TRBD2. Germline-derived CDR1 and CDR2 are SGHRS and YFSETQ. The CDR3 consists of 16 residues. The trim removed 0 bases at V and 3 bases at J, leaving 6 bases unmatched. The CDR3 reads CASSLGGGSGYNEQFF. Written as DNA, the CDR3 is TGCGCCAGCAGCTTGGGGGGAGGGAGCGGCTACAATGAGCAGTTCTTC.

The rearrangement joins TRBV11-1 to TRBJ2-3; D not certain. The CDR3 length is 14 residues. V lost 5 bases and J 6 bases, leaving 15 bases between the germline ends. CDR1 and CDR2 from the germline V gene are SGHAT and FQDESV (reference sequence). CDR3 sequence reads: CASSPMISRDTQYF. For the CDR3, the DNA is TGTGCCAGCAGCCCGATGATCTCGCGGGATACGCAGTATTTT.

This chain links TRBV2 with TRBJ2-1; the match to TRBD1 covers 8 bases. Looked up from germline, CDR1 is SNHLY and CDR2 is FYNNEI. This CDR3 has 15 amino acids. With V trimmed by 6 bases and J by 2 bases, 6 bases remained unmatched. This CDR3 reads CASRAGTGTYNEQFF. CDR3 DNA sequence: TGTGCCAGCAGAGCCGGGACAGGAACCTACAATGAGCAGTTCTTC. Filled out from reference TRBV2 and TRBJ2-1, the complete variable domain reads EPEVTQTPSHQVTQMGQEVILRCVPISNHLYFYWYRQILGQKVEFLVSFYNNEISEKSEIFDDQFSVERPDGSNFTLKIRSTKLEDSAMYFCASRAGTGTYNEQFFGPGTRLTVL.

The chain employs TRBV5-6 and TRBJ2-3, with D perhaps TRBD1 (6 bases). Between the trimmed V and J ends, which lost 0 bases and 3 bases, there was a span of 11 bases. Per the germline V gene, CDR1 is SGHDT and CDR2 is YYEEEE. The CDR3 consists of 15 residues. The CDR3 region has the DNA TGTGCCAGCAGCTTGGGGCAGGGGTGGACAGATACGCAGTATTTT. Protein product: CASSLGQGWTDTQYF.

The CDR3, as DNA: TGTGCCATCAGTGAGTCGACCCGAGGGATTGCAACCGGGGAGCTGTTTTTT. As protein: CAISESTRGIATGELFF. V and J are TRBV10-3 and TRBJ2-2; TRBD2 is a possible D gene (5 bases). Trimming pared 0 bases from V and 5 bases from J, leaving 16 bases between. CDR1 is ENHRY, CDR2 SYGVKD, per germline. The CDR3 contains 17 residues.

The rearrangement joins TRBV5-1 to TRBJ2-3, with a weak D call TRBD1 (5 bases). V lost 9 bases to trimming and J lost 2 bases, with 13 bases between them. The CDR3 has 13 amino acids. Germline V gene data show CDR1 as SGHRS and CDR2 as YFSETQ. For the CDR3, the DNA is TGCGCCACCCGGAGACAGCCCACAGATACGCAGTATTTT. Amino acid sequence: CATRRQPTDTQYF. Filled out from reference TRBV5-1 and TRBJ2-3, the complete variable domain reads KAGVTQTPRYLIKTRGQQVTLSCSPISGHRSVSWYQQTPGQGLQFLFEYFSETQRNKGNFPGRFSGRQFSNSRSEMNVSTLELGDSALYLCATRRQPTDTQYFGPGTRLTVL.